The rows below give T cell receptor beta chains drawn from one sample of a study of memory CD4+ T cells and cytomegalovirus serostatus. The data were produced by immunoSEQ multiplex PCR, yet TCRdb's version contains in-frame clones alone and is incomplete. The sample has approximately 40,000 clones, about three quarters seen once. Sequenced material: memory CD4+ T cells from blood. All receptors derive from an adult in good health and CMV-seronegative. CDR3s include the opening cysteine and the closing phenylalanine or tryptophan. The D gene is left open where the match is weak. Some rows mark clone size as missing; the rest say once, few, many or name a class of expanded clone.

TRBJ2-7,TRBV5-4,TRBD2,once,TGTGCCAGCAGCTTGTCTAGCGGGAGTGAGTCTTCCTACGAGCAGTACTTC,CASSLSSGSESSYEQYF
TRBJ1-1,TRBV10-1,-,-,TGCGCCAGCAGTGAAGCGGGGCAGGTTGAAGCTTTCTTT,CASSEAGQVEAFF
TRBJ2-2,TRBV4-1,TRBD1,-,TGCGCCAGCAGACGTCAACAGGGGGCTGGGACCGGGGAGCTGTTTTTT,CASRRQQGAGTGELFF
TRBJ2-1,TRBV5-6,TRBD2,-,TGTGCCAGCAGCCTTAAGGTAGCGGGAGGGGGGCGGAATGAGCAGTTCTTC,CASSLKVAGGGRNEQFF
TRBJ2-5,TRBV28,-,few,TGTGCCAGCAGCAAACCCCGAGGGCAGGATGAGACCCAGTACTTC,CASSKPRGQDETQYF
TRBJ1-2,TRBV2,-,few,TGTGCCAGCAGTGAATCGACCTATGGCTACACCTTC,CASSESTYGYTF
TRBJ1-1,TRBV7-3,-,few,TGTGCCAGCAGCTTACGCAGGGGCACTGAAGCTTTCTTT,CASSLRRGTEAFF
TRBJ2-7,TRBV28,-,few,TGTGCCAGCAGTCCCGGGACCGATTTAAAGCCCAACGAGCAGTACTTC,CASSPGTDLKPNEQYF
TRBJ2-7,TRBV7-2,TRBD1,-,TGTGCCAGCAGCCCGGGTGACAGGGGAGTGAAGCAGTACTTC,CASSPGDRGVKQYF
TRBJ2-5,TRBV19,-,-,TGTGCCAGTAGTGGACGGAACCAAGAGACCCAGTACTTC,CASSGRNQETQYF
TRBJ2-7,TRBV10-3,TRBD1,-,TGTGCCATCAGTGTTGGGACAGGGTCCTACGAGCAGTACTTC,CAISVGTGSYEQYF
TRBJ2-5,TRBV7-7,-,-,TGTGCCAGCAGCCCCTCTAGTGGCAGGGGAGGAGAGACCCAGTACTTC,CASSPSSGRGGETQYF
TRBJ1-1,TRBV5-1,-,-,TGCGCCAGCAGCTTGGGAGGACATAACACTGAAGCTTTCTTT,CASSLGGHNTEAFF
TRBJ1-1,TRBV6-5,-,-,TGTGCCAGCAGTCTCATGCAGGGAGGCACTGAAGCTTTCTTT,CASSLMQGGTEAFF
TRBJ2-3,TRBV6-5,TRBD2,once,TGTGCCAGCACCGCGGGAGGGCCTCAAGATACGCAGTATTTT,CASTAGGPQDTQYF
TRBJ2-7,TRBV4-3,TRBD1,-,TGCGCCAGCAGCCAAGATGCCCCGGGACAGGGCTACGAGCAGTACTTC,CASSQDAPGQGYEQYF
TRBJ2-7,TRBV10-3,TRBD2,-,TGTGCCATCAGTGAGTCGGTGGGACTAGCCCAGATAAAGCAGTACTTC,CAISESVGLAQIKQYF
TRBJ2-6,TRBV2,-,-,TGTGCCAGCAGAGCCGGGAACTCTGGGGCCAACGTCCTGACTTTC,CASRAGNSGANVLTF
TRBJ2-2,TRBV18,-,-,TGTGCCAGCTCACCAGAGCGCTTAAACACCGGGGAGCTGTTTTTT,CASSPERLNTGELFF
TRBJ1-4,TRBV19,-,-,TGTGCCAGTAGTATAGGACCTAACACGTCCCCGAACGTTGGAGAAAAACTGTTTTTT,CASSIGPNTSPNVGEKLFF
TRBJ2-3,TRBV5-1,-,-,TGCGCCAGCAGCTTGGCCGGAAGGGCTAGCACAGATACGCAGTATTTT,CASSLAGRASTDTQYF
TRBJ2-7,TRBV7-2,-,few,TGTGCCAGCAGCTCCAGGGCGCACTACGAGCAGTACTTC,CASSSRAHYEQYF
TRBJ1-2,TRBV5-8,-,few,TGTGCCAGCAGCTTGGGTAACCCCCTCAGGCCTAACTATGGCTACACCTTC,CASSLGNPLRPNYGYTF